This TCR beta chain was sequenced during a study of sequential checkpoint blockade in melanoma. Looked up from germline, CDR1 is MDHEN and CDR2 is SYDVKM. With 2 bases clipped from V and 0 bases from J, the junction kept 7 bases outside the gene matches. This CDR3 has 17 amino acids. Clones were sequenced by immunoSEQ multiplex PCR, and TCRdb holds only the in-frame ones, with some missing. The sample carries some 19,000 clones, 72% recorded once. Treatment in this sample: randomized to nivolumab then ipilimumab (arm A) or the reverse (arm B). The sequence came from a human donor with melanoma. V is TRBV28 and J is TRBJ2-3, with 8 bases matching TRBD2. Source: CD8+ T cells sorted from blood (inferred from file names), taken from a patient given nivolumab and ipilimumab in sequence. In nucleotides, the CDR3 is TGTGCCAGCAGTTTACTAGCTAGCGGGCTTAGCACAGATACGCAGTATTTT. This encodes CASSLLASGLSTDTQYF.